This T cell receptor beta chain was sequenced for a study of cytomegalovirus exposure and HLA in healthy donors. PCR primers comprised 60 Vbeta and 13 Jbeta primers. Measured with immunoSEQ multiplex PCR; TCRdb has only the in-frame clones, and not every one. The sample contains around 210,000 clones, around 83% of which appear only once. V lost 0 bases, J lost 4 bases, and 10 bases stayed unmatched. Germline V CDR1 and CDR2: WNHNN, SYGVQD (reference sequence). The CDR3 is 18 residues long. The sample consisted of PBMCs. This clonotype was sampled from a girl aged 2-9 years in good health and CMV-seronegative. The chain employs TRBV10-1 and TRBJ2-5; 11 nucleotides align to TRBD2. The chain's CDR3 is CASSESIASGGRGETQYF. For the CDR3, the DNA is TGCGCCAGCAGTGAGTCGATCGCTAGCGGGGGGAGAGGAGAGACCCAGTACTTC.